Listed below are T cell receptor beta chains from one sample, sequenced in a study of human T cells and chemical hapten exposure. TCRdb reanalysed the RACE reads using MiXCR and keeps one entry per CDR3 protein. The sample lists about 340,000 distinct CDR3 sequences, 6% to 8.5% seen once, with 7.5% to 8.5% in the top ten. This material consisted of whole blood, taken in connection with sensitization to the hapten diphenylcyclopropenone (DPC). The receptors come from a woman under 30 with alopecia areata. Some clones in this sample may be carry-over from other donors' samples. The CDR3 runs from the conserved cysteine through the conserved F or W. A D gene is named only where the DNA matches it firmly. A row's size may be missing; if present it is once, few, many or a size class.

D gene	clone size	V gene	J gene	CDR3 protein	CDR3 DNA
TRBD1	NA	TRBV6-2/TRBV6-3	TRBJ2-3	CASSPQGERPDTQYF	TGTGCCAGCAGTCCTCAGGGGGAGAGACCAGATACGCAGTATTTT
NA	NA	TRBV28	TRBJ1-2	CASTLMGGNGYTF	TGTGCCAGCACCTTGATGGGAGGTAATGGCTACACCTTC
NA	many	TRBV29-1	TRBJ2-2	CSVEQQDTGELFF	TGCAGCGTTGAACAACAGGACACCGGGGAGCTGTTTTTT
NA	many	TRBV6-2/TRBV6-3	TRBJ2-7	CASRPTGSAYEQYF	TGTGCCAGCAGACCAACAGGGAGTGCGTACGAGCAGTACTTC
NA	many	TRBV20-1	TRBJ2-2	CSAHGGAGTGELFF	TGCAGTGCCCATGGGGGGGCTGGCACCGGGGAGCTGTTTTTT
NA	NA	TRBV12-3/TRBV12-4	TRBJ2-2	CASSLVRGDVGELFF	TGTGCCAGCAGTTTAGTTCGGGGTGATGTCGGGGAGCTGTTTTTT
NA	NA	TRBV12-3/TRBV12-4	TRBJ1-3	CASTILGRSGNTIYF	TGTGCCAGCACTATACTAGGCCGCTCTGGAAACACCATATATTTT
NA	NA	TRBV6-5	TRBJ1-6	CASSYGGSGNSPLHF	TGTGCCAGCAGTTACGGGGGTTCAGGCAATTCACCCCTCCACTTT
NA	NA	TRBV6-5	TRBJ2-7	CASRGDSEYEQYF	TGTGCCAGCCGTGGGGACTCCGAGTACGAGCAGTACTTC
NA	few	TRBV2	TRBJ1-4	CASSDYGGAVGGLFF	TGTGCCAGCAGTGATTATGGAGGGGCGGTGGGAGGACTGTTTTTT
NA	many	TRBV10-3	TRBJ1-1	CAIRTQNPGSEAFF	TGTGCCATCAGGACACAGAATCCGGGCTCTGAAGCTTTCTTT
NA	few	TRBV6-1	TRBJ2-7	CASSEDSGQPGYEQYF	TGTGCCAGCAGTGAGGACTCTGGACAGCCCGGCTACGAGCAGTACTTC
NA	NA	TRBV10-1	TRBJ2-6	CALSPISGANVLTF	TGCGCCCTCTCTCCGATCTCTGGGGCCAACGTCCTGACTTTC
NA	few	TRBV6-4	TRBJ2-3	CASSEVGGRADTQYF	TGTGCCAGCAGTGAGGTGGGGGGTCGAGCAGATACGCAGTATTTT
NA	few	TRBV5-5	TRBJ1-2	CASSFRFNYGYTF	TGTGCCAGCAGCTTCCGATTTAACTATGGCTACACCTTC
TRBD1	NA	TRBV28	TRBJ2-1	CASSLSALGQGNEQFF	TGTGCCAGCAGTTTATCGGCCTTGGGACAGGGCAATGAGCAGTTCTTC